This is a list of T cell receptor beta chains from one sample in a study of blood T cell repertoires in COVID-19. Sequenced by immunoSEQ multiplex PCR; TCRdb stores in-frame clones only, minus some. The table has tens of thousands of clones, over 80% seen once. The sample was peripheral blood. These receptors all come from an elderly woman with acute or convalescent COVID-19. The CDR3 runs from the conserved cysteine through the conserved F or W. The order of the fields is V gene, CDR3 length, clone size, J gene, CDR3 protein. Not all rows give a size; the values are once, few, many and, for expanded clones, a class.

v_call: TRBV5-4
cdr3_length: 15
clone_size: .
j_call: TRBJ1-5
cdr3_aa: CASSVGGGLNQPQHF

v_call: TRBV2
cdr3_length: 13
clone_size: .
j_call: TRBJ2-7
cdr3_aa: CASSTGSSYEQYF

v_call: TRBV5-1
cdr3_length: 15
clone_size: .
j_call: TRBJ2-2
cdr3_aa: CASSLTGPNTGELFF

v_call: TRBV6-4
cdr3_length: 13
clone_size: .
j_call: TRBJ2-7
cdr3_aa: CASSDRDRGEQYF

v_call: TRBV2
cdr3_length: 14
clone_size: .
j_call: TRBJ2-5
cdr3_aa: CASSPPAGQETQYF

v_call: TRBV6-5
cdr3_length: 15
clone_size: .
j_call: TRBJ1-5
cdr3_aa: CASSRQGVGNQPQHF

v_call: TRBV5-5
cdr3_length: 16
clone_size: few
j_call: TRBJ1-6
cdr3_aa: CASSLDGSSYNSPLHF

v_call: TRBV5-1
cdr3_length: 16
clone_size: .
j_call: TRBJ2-3
cdr3_aa: CASSLLASGSTDTQYF

v_call: TRBV7-9
cdr3_length: 14
clone_size: .
j_call: TRBJ1-5
cdr3_aa: CASSWTGRDQPQHF

v_call: TRBV3-1/TRBV3-2
cdr3_length: 17
clone_size: .
j_call: TRBJ2-3
cdr3_aa: CASSQDWGGGLTDTQYF

v_call: TRBV5-4
cdr3_length: 16
clone_size: .
j_call: TRBJ2-3
cdr3_aa: CASSPLQGIITDTQYF

v_call: TRBV7-9
cdr3_length: 15
clone_size: .
j_call: TRBJ1-5
cdr3_aa: CASSLGGDSNQPQHF

v_call: TRBV28
cdr3_length: 15
clone_size: once
j_call: TRBJ2-1
cdr3_aa: CASRTTGGGINEQFF

v_call: TRBV5-1
cdr3_length: 15
clone_size: .
j_call: TRBJ2-5
cdr3_aa: CASSLPSGGPETQYF

v_call: TRBV19
cdr3_length: 14
clone_size: .
j_call: TRBJ1-3
cdr3_aa: CASTQGTSGNTIYF

v_call: TRBV3-1/TRBV3-2
cdr3_length: 18
clone_size: .
j_call: TRBJ1-5
cdr3_aa: CASSQDRDTFMGNQPQHF

v_call: TRBV6-6
cdr3_length: 14
clone_size: .
j_call: TRBJ1-5
cdr3_aa: CASSQGYGNQPQHF

v_call: TRBV30
cdr3_length: 14
clone_size: .
j_call: TRBJ1-1
cdr3_aa: CAWSVLDSRGRAFF

v_call: TRBV27
cdr3_length: 13
clone_size: .
j_call: TRBJ1-5
cdr3_aa: CASSFARNQPQHF

v_call: TRBV18
cdr3_length: 14
clone_size: .
j_call: TRBJ2-7
cdr3_aa: CASSPGLAGEEQYF

v_call: TRBV5-4
cdr3_length: 15
clone_size: once
j_call: TRBJ2-3
cdr3_aa: CASSLSGAPTDTQYF

v_call: TRBV6-1
cdr3_length: 13
clone_size: .
j_call: TRBJ2-7
cdr3_aa: CASSSGQGYEQYF

v_call: TRBV5-1
cdr3_length: 17
clone_size: .
j_call: TRBJ1-5
cdr3_aa: CASSLAGDLLGDQPQHF

v_call: TRBV5-4
cdr3_length: 16
clone_size: once
j_call: TRBJ2-6
cdr3_aa: CASSLAGGSGANVLTF

v_call: TRBV19
cdr3_length: 16
clone_size: .
j_call: TRBJ1-5
cdr3_aa: CASSKGWTGRNQPQHF

v_call: TRBV7-6
cdr3_length: 15
clone_size: once
j_call: TRBJ1-5
cdr3_aa: CASSLAGGGDQPQHF

v_call: TRBV3-1/TRBV3-2
cdr3_length: 16
clone_size: .
j_call: TRBJ1-1
cdr3_aa: CASSQDQGGMNTEAFF

v_call: TRBV9
cdr3_length: 13
clone_size: .
j_call: TRBJ1-1
cdr3_aa: CASSAVRQGEAFF

v_call: TRBV7-2
cdr3_length: 14
clone_size: .
j_call: TRBJ1-2
cdr3_aa: CASSPTDSNYGYTF

v_call: TRBV7-9
cdr3_length: 14
clone_size: once
j_call: TRBJ2-1
cdr3_aa: CASRGLAYYNEQFF

v_call: TRBV21-1
cdr3_length: 17
clone_size: .
j_call: TRBJ2-7
cdr3_aa: CASSKKDPGQGEGEQYF

v_call: TRBV18
cdr3_length: 14
clone_size: .
j_call: TRBJ1-1
cdr3_aa: CASSPGQLNTEAFF

v_call: TRBV11-2
cdr3_length: 14
clone_size: .
j_call: TRBJ2-7
cdr3_aa: CASSQSGRAYEQYF

v_call: TRBV11-2
cdr3_length: 15
clone_size: .
j_call: TRBJ2-1
cdr3_aa: CASSLTEGGYNEQFF

v_call: TRBV6-6
cdr3_length: 14
clone_size: .
j_call: TRBJ1-6
cdr3_aa: CASRPDRGISPLHF

v_call: TRBV11-2
cdr3_length: 14
clone_size: .
j_call: TRBJ2-1
cdr3_aa: CASSLLAGRNEQFF

v_call: TRBV29-1
cdr3_length: 13
clone_size: .
j_call: TRBJ1-1
cdr3_aa: CSVKDRMNTEAFF

v_call: TRBV9
cdr3_length: 16
clone_size: .
j_call: TRBJ1-6
cdr3_aa: CASSVRDRGRASPLHF

v_call: TRBV5-1
cdr3_length: 14
clone_size: .
j_call: TRBJ1-2
cdr3_aa: CASSWTEQYGGYTF

v_call: TRBV2
cdr3_length: 14
clone_size: few
j_call: TRBJ1-4
cdr3_aa: CASRDRVGSEKLFF

v_call: TRBV6-1
cdr3_length: 16
clone_size: .
j_call: TRBJ2-2
cdr3_aa: CASSEVGGWDTGELFF

v_call: TRBV19
cdr3_length: 16
clone_size: .
j_call: TRBJ1-5
cdr3_aa: CASSMGPGHRGQPQHF

v_call: TRBV11-3
cdr3_length: 13
clone_size: .
j_call: TRBJ2-7
cdr3_aa: CASSRGDRDEQYF

v_call: TRBV9
cdr3_length: 16
clone_size: .
j_call: TRBJ1-2
cdr3_aa: CASSADRAHLNYGYTF

v_call: TRBV6-1
cdr3_length: 15
clone_size: .
j_call: TRBJ1-2
cdr3_aa: CASSEARRQPYGYTF

v_call: TRBV4-2
cdr3_length: 14
clone_size: .
j_call: TRBJ1-4
cdr3_aa: CASSPRLGNEKLFF

v_call: TRBV7-9
cdr3_length: 15
clone_size: few
j_call: TRBJ2-5
cdr3_aa: CASSLAQGNQETQYF

v_call: TRBV2
cdr3_length: 16
clone_size: once
j_call: TRBJ2-7
cdr3_aa: CASSLLIGQDQGEQYF

v_call: TRBV12-3/TRBV12-4
cdr3_length: 12
clone_size: few
j_call: TRBJ1-1
cdr3_aa: CASSFGTAVAFF

v_call: TRBV28
cdr3_length: 15
clone_size: .
j_call: TRBJ1-2
cdr3_aa: CASSPSWESVYGYTF

v_call: TRBV10-1
cdr3_length: 14
clone_size: .
j_call: TRBJ2-2
cdr3_aa: CPSTRQVTPGELFF

v_call: TRBV7-2
cdr3_length: 14
clone_size: .
j_call: TRBJ1-1
cdr3_aa: CASSLGRSQGEAFF

v_call: TRBV2
cdr3_length: 15
clone_size: .
j_call: TRBJ2-1
cdr3_aa: CASRVSGSSYNEQFF

v_call: TRBV5-1
cdr3_length: 12
clone_size: .
j_call: TRBJ2-1
cdr3_aa: CASSYGRNEQFF

v_call: TRBV2
cdr3_length: 15
clone_size: .
j_call: TRBJ1-1
cdr3_aa: CASSEALAVNTEAFF

v_call: TRBV12-3/TRBV12-4
cdr3_length: 13
clone_size: .
j_call: TRBJ2-7
cdr3_aa: CASRGPQAYEQYF

v_call: TRBV19
cdr3_length: 12
clone_size: .
j_call: TRBJ1-1
cdr3_aa: CASSIRGAEAFF

v_call: TRBV30
cdr3_length: 14
clone_size: .
j_call: TRBJ1-3
cdr3_aa: CAWCLSGSGNTIYF

v_call: TRBV27
cdr3_length: 18
clone_size: .
j_call: TRBJ2-3
cdr3_aa: CASSLSAARRPSTDTQYF

v_call: TRBV6-5
cdr3_length: 16
clone_size: .
j_call: TRBJ1-3
cdr3_aa: CASSYSGQSSGNTIYF